The 16 T cell receptor beta chains below come from one sample, sequenced in a study of spatial heterogeneity in lung cancer. TCRdb re-derived calls from the 5' RACE reads in MiXCR, one entry per CDR3 protein. The sample records approximately 39,000 distinct CDR3 sequences, approximately 8% being singletons. Sample time point: blood at routine non-recurrence follow-up after resection. The sequencing used PBMCs, collected at follow-up. All receptors derive from a male donor with early-stage non-small cell lung cancer.

The table lists this clonotype with many counts. The V gene is TRBV6-1, the J gene TRBJ1-1; maybe TRBD1 (5 bases). This CDR3 is 16 amino acids long. From germline, CDR1 is MNHNS and CDR2 SASEGT. V dropped 6 bases and J dropped 7 bases, with 24 bases sitting between them. The CDR3 reads CASSLHFDLGGIEAFF. CDR3 bases: TGTGCCAGCAGCCTCCACTTCGATCTCGGGGGGATTGAAGCTTTCTTT.

In this sample, this clonotype turned up many times. The chain links TRBV7-2 to TRBJ2-7; TRBD1 aligns across 10 bases. Losses at the gene ends were 3 bases for V and 5 bases for J; bases not matched to a gene: 4. There are 14 residues in the CDR3. The germline gives CDR1 SGHTA, CDR2 FQGNSA. CDR3 region: CASSLGQGFDEQYF. The CDR3, as DNA: TGTGCCAGCAGCTTGGGACAGGGGTTCGACGAGCAGTACTTC.

In regard to this clonotype: A much larger clone is a single base away; this may be a read error. The chain is built from TRBV9 and TRBJ2-7, with a tentative D call TRBD2 (5 bases). The CDR3 is made up of 16 amino acids. Germline V gene sequence: CDR1 SGDLS, CDR2 YYNGEE. In nucleotides, the CDR3 is TGTGCCATCAGCGTAGCCCCCGGCGGGTACGCCTACGAGCAGTACTTC. This gives the protein CAISVAPGGYAYEQYF.

This clonotype was seen repeatedly, ten times or more. The CDR3 bases are TGTGCCAGCAGCCAAGGGGCAGGCGTCCGGGATTCACCCCTCCACTTT. Translation: CASSQGAGVRDSPLHF. V usage is TRBV3-1 and J usage is TRBJ1-6; D uncertain. Germline values: CDR1 LGHDT, CDR2 YNNKEL (reference sequence). V was cut by 1 base and J by 8 bases, with 15 bases left in between. The CDR3 is 16 residues long.

The table lists this clonotype with many counts. The V gene is TRBV3-1, the J gene TRBJ2-5; D may be TRBD1 (6 bases). This CDR3 spans 14 amino acids. The germline CDR1 and CDR2 sequences are LGHDT and YNNKEL (reference sequence). V was clipped by 2 bases and J by 5 bases, with 12 bases between them. The CDR3 spells CASSQRTGQETQYF. CDR3 sequence (DNA): TGTGCCAGCAGCCAACGCACAGGGCAGGAGACCCAGTACTTC.

This clonotype was observed many times. The chain is built from TRBV5-1 and TRBJ2-5; no clear D. The V and J ends lost 4 bases and 7 bases respectively, with 20 bases between them. Looked up from germline, CDR1 is SGHRS and CDR2 is YFSETQ. This CDR3 region has 15 residues. The CDR3 bases are TGCGCCAGCAGCCCGACGGTAGGGAACGAAGGGACCCAGTACTTC. This codes for CASSPTVGNEGTQYF.

This clonotype was observed at least ten times. The V gene is TRBV6-6, the J gene TRBJ2-5; 12 bases match TRBD2. CDR3 length equals 17 residues. The ends lost 0 bases at V and 7 bases at J; junction bases unmatched: 9. Germline CDR1 and CDR2: MNHNY and SVGAGI (reference sequence). The CDR3 bases are TGTGCCAGCAGTTACTCGGGACTAGCGGGCGGGATTGGGACCCAGTACTTC. Protein: CASSYSGLAGGIGTQYF.

There are many counts of this clonotype. This chain links TRBV19 with TRBJ2-2; D tentatively reads TRBD1 or TRBD2 (6 bases each). The V end lost 8 bases, the J end lost 4 bases, and 14 bases lay between the germline ends. CDR1 and CDR2 from the germline V gene are LNHDA and SQIVND (reference sequence). The length of the CDR3 is 14 residues. In nucleotides, the CDR3 is TGTGCCAGTCGGAGTGGGGGGCTCACCGGGGAGCTGTTTTTT. Translating gives CASRSGGLTGELFF.

Regarding this clonotype: A much bigger clone sits one base away, suggesting this may be a read error. The V and J genes are TRBV7-9 and TRBJ2-1; a weak D match, TRBD1 (6 bases). The CDR3 has 12 residues. Deletions cut 7 bases from V and 7 bases from J, with 11 bases between. Per germline, CDR1 SEHNR and CDR2 FQNEAQ (reference sequence). The CDR3 bases are TGTGCCAGCAACGTACAGGGTAATGAGCAGTTCTTC. This sequence encodes CASNVQGNEQFF.

The sample holds many counts of this clonotype. This chain joins TRBV30 and TRBJ1-1, with D possibly matching TRBD1 (5 bases). Germline values: CDR1 GTSNPN, CDR2 SVGIG (reference sequence). The V gene lost 3 bases and the J gene lost 0 bases, with 14 bases spanning the gap. The CDR3 consists of 15 residues. In DNA form, the CDR3 reads TGTGCCTGGAGACTCGCAGGGTACATGAACACTGAAGCTTTCTTT. Translating it yields CAWRLAGYMNTEAFF.

Ten or more counts support this clonotype. The chain joins TRBV30 to TRBJ2-1, with 11 bases matching TRBD2. The germline V gene encodes CDR1 GTSNPN and CDR2 SVGIG (reference sequence). The trim removed 1 base at V and 8 bases at J, leaving 13 bases unmatched. The CDR3 is made up of 17 amino acids. This CDR3 reads CAWSAPRGSGGAHEQFF. The CDR3 DNA reads TGTGCCTGGAGTGCCCCCCGAGGTAGCGGGGGGGCACATGAGCAGTTCTTC.

J is TRBJ1-1 and V is TRBV6-5; D gene ambiguous. Looked up from germline, CDR1 is MNHEY and CDR2 is SVGAGI. This CDR3 spans 13 amino acids. Trimming took 2 bases from V and 11 from J, leaving 15 bases between them. The CDR3 DNA reads as TGTGCCAGCAGTTACCAGGTCGGTACGAGGGCTTTCTTT. Amino acids: CASSYQVGTRAFF.

This clonotype was seen many times. The chain uses TRBV20-1 and TRBJ1-5; D not resolved. The germline V gene has CDR1 DFQATT and CDR2 SNEGSKA (reference sequence). The CDR3 sequence is 13 residues long. V gave up 3 bases and J gave up 1 base, with 7 bases separating them. CDR3 DNA sequence: TGCAGTGCTAGGACAACGAGCAATCAGCCCCAGCATTTT. Amino acids: CSARTTSNQPQHF.

The sample holds many counts of this clonotype. The chain joins TRBV20-1 to TRBJ2-7, with D perhaps assigned TRBD1 or TRBD2 (6 bases each). Germline V gives CDR1 DFQATT, CDR2 SNEGSKA (reference sequence). Trimming left V 4 bases short and J 3 bases short, with 10 bases between. The CDR3 extends over 12 amino acids. The CDR3 bases are TGCAGTGCTAAAGGGGGGTACTACGAGCAGTACTTC. Amino acid sequence: CSAKGGYYEQYF.

This clonotype occurred many times. J is TRBJ2-3 and V is TRBV15, with 8 bases aligning to TRBD2. CDR1 LNHNV and CDR2 YYDKDF come from the germline V gene (reference sequence). V gave up 3 bases and J gave up 2 bases; unmatched junction bases: 7. The CDR3 totals 16 residues. CDR3 nucleotide sequence: TGTGCCACCAGCAGGGGTAGCGGGGCGGCCACAGATACGCAGTATTTT. Residues: CATSRGSGAATDTQYF.

This clonotype has ten or more counts. V usage is TRBV5-4 and J usage is TRBJ1-2, with D unresolved. The CDR3 covers 14 residues. Germline V gene sequence: CDR1 SGHNT, CDR2 YYREEE (reference sequence). The germline V and J ends were trimmed by 0 bases and 8 bases, with 14 bases remaining between them. The CDR3 DNA follows: TGTGCCAGCAGCTTGGAGGGCCCACATAGAGGCTACACCTTC. Translation: CASSLEGPHRGYTF.